This TCR beta chain stems from a study of blood T cell repertoires in COVID-19. Study-level background: From T cells, B-cell-depleted T cells, or PBMCs came the material, which was cDNA or gDNA.

Germline V gene sequence: CDR1 MNHNY, CDR2 SVGAGI (reference sequence). V shed 9 bases and J 7 bases; nucleotides not matched to a gene: 12. CDR3 length: 14 amino acids. Only in-frame clones appear in the TCRdb table, and some are missing; sequencing was by immunoSEQ multiplex PCR. Of roughly 200,000 clones in the sample, 85% to 90% are singletons; the top ten hold approximately 8.9%. The chain employs TRBV6-6 and TRBJ1-5; 7 bases align to TRBD1. The material sequenced was peripheral blood. The TCR sequence derives from an older woman with acute or convalescent COVID-19. CDR3 region: CASTGTASGQPQHF. CDR3 DNA: TGTGCCAGTACGGGGACAGCTTCGGGGCAGCCCCAGCATTTT.